In its sample, the clone carrying this T cell receptor beta chain was seen a few times. Extraction of total RNA produced a minimum of 5.5 micrograms from each sample. This entry belongs to a study of blood T cells in healthy people across ages. Primed by a sample-barcoded 5' primer and a J-beta primer mix, a second PCR proceeded for about 7 to 11 cycles. TCRdb itself ran the 5' RACE reads through MiXCR, one entry per CDR3 protein. The sample has 750,000 or so distinct CDR3 sequences; around a quarter are singletons. These data are also associated with another study on T cells of mothers and their children. That source reports: The entire RNA extract went into cDNA synthesis at approximately 1.5 ug per 15 ul.

The sequenced sample consisted of blood. This clonotype originated in a boy between 10 and 17 years old in good health.

CDR3 coding DNA: TGCGCCAGCAGCCCTTTCGGGACTTACACAGATACGCAGTATTTT. Translated: CASSPFGTYTDTQYF. The chain combines TRBV4-1 with TRBJ2-3; TRBD2 is a possible D gene (6 bases). The CDR3 runs to 15 residues. Trimming pared 4 bases from V and 2 bases from J, leaving 13 bases between. Germline CDR1 and CDR2: MGHRA and YSYEKL.